One and the same sample provided the 16 T cell receptor beta chains below, sequenced in a study of technical replicates of blood from a few donors. This table comes from immunoSEQ multiplex PCR, and its TCRdb copy is limited to in-frame clones, with some not included. In the table there are under 85,000 clones, about 93% of which are singletons. Sequenced: T cells isolated from PBMCs. These receptors were collected from a human donor in good health.

V usage is TRBV19 and J usage is TRBJ1-2; D may be TRBD1 (6 bases). V was shortened by 3 bases and J by 7 bases, with 9 bases between the two germline ends. CDR1 and CDR2 from the germline V gene are LNHDA and SQIVND (reference sequence). CDR3 size: 12 residues. This CDR3 is CASSITGIGYTF. The CDR3 DNA follows: TGTGCCAGTAGTATCACAGGGATTGGCTACACCTTC.

This chain links TRBV5-1 with TRBJ1-4; 7 bases align to TRBD1. The V and J ends lost 3 bases and 5 bases, in that order; junction bases with no gene match: 4. Per germline, CDR1 SGHRS and CDR2 YFSETQ. The CDR3 spans 14 residues. The CDR3 sequence: CASSSGTVNEKLFF. DNA of the CDR3: TGCGCCAGCAGCTCGGGGACAGTCAATGAAAAACTGTTTTTT.

The chain joins TRBV2 to TRBJ2-2; 9 bases line up with TRBD1. V trimming: 2 bases; J trimming: 7 bases; junction bases outside the gene matches: 11. The germline gives CDR1 SNHLY, CDR2 FYNNEI. This CDR3 contains 17 residues. In nucleotides, the CDR3 is TGTGCCAGCAGTGAAATTCCACAGGGGGCTATTAACGGGGAGCTGTTTTTT. The encoded protein is CASSEIPQGAINGELFF.

This sequence joins TRBV5-1 and TRBJ2-2; a weak D match, TRBD1 (5 bases). This CDR3 spans 15 amino acids. Looked up from germline, CDR1 is SGHRS and CDR2 is YFSETQ. With 0 bases removed from V and 6 bases from J, the gap between germline ends came to 12 bases. The CDR3 DNA sequence: TGCGCCAGCAGCTTGGCCATTGCAGGGTCCGGGGAGCTGTTTTTT. Translating gives CASSLAIAGSGELFF.

The chain links TRBV4-1 to TRBJ1-3; no definite D call. With 0 bases removed from V and 5 bases from J, the gap between germline ends came to 11 bases. The CDR3 extends over 15 amino acids. The germline CDR1 and CDR2 sequences are MGHRA and YSYEKL. CDR3 in DNA: TGCGCCAGCAGCCAAGATCTGGCACCCCGAAACACCATATATTTT. It codes for CASSQDLAPRNTIYF.

J is TRBJ1-5 and V is TRBV27; tentatively, D is TRBD1 (6 bases). With 4 bases removed from V and 4 bases from J, the gap between germline ends came to 14 bases. The CDR3 runs 15 residues. Germline V gene sequence: CDR1 MNHEY, CDR2 SMNVEV (reference sequence). CDR3 region: CASSYSGGANQPQHF. The CDR3 nucleotides are TGTGCCAGCAGTTATAGTGGGGGGGCGAATCAGCCCCAGCATTTT.

V gene TRBV10-3 combines with J gene TRBJ1-2; no definite D call. The CDR3 is 14 amino acids. Trimming removed 0 bases from V and 4 bases from J, with 9 bases in between. Germline CDR1 is ENHRY and CDR2 is SYGVKD. The CDR3 region is CAISESRGTYGYTF. The CDR3, as DNA: TGTGCCATCAGTGAGTCCCGCGGCACCTATGGCTACACCTTC.

This clone occurred once. V and J are TRBV18 and TRBJ2-7, with D possibly matching TRBD1 (6 bases). CDR3 size: 16 residues. With 2 bases removed from V and 2 bases from J, the gap between germline ends came to 16 bases. Germline CDR1 is KGHSH and CDR2 is LQKENI. In DNA form, the CDR3 reads TGTGCCAGCTCACCATCAGACAGGCGGGCTGCCTACGAGCAGTACTTC. Translation gives CASSPSDRRAAYEQYF.

The rearrangement uses TRBV29-1 and TRBJ2-7; 10 nucleotides agree with TRBD2. V shed 7 bases, J shed 4 bases, and the junction held 7 bases outside the gene matches. The germline CDR1 and CDR2 sequences are SQVTM and ANQGSEA. The CDR3 loop spans 13 amino acids. Written as DNA, the CDR3 is TGCAGCGCCGTCCTAGCGGGAGTATACGAGCAGTACTTC. This codes for CSAVLAGVYEQYF.

This chain joins TRBV5-1 and TRBJ1-1; possibly TRBD1 for D (6 bases). The CDR3 length is 14 residues. The V end was cut by 3 bases, the J end by 1 base, with 10 bases between. Germline values: CDR1 SGHRS, CDR2 YFSETQ. The CDR3 nucleotides are TGCGCCAGCAGCTCGACAGGAGAGAACACTGAAGCTTTCTTT. This sequence encodes CASSSTGENTEAFF.

The chain has TRBV6-5 and TRBJ2-7; D possibly corresponds to TRBD2 (6 bases). CDR1 is MNHEY and CDR2 is SVGAGI in the germline V gene. The V gene lost 6 bases and the J gene lost 5 bases, with 20 bases spanning the gap. The CDR3 runs 15 residues. Written as DNA, the CDR3 is TGTGCCAGCAGACCCTGGGGGGACTTAATCAACGAGCAGTACTTC. This gives the protein CASRPWGDLINEQYF.

The CDR3 DNA is TGTGCCAGCAGTGAGAGGGCGGGAAACACCATATATTTT. Residues: CASSERAGNTIYF. The chain recombines TRBV2 with TRBJ1-3; D gene unclear. The CDR3 sequence is 13 residues long. Trimming left V 3 bases short and J 4 bases short, with 7 bases between. Germline CDR1 is SNHLY and CDR2 is FYNNEI.

The chain has TRBV11-2 and TRBJ2-7; D remains unclear. The V and J ends lost 3 bases and 3 bases respectively, with 18 bases between them. CDR3 length equals 16 residues. Per the germline V gene, CDR1 is SGHAT and CDR2 is FQNNGV. CDR3 bases: TGTGCCAGCAGCTTCGGGTTGGCAGAAACATTCTACGAGCAGTACTTC. Translating it yields CASSFGLAETFYEQYF.

V gene TRBV5-1 combines with J gene TRBJ1-1; D is unresolved. Germline values: CDR1 SGHRS, CDR2 YFSETQ. The CDR3 contains 13 residues. V dropped 0 bases and J dropped 0 bases, with 3 bases sitting between them. CDR3 bases: TGCGCCAGCAGCTTGGTCTTGAACACTGAAGCTTTCTTT. Translated: CASSLVLNTEAFF.

This clone was detected only a few times. The genes are TRBV18 and TRBJ2-5, with 8 bases lining up with TRBD2. The length of the CDR3 is 14 residues. V trimming: 1 base; J trimming: 2 bases; junction bases outside the gene matches: 0. Germline-derived CDR1 and CDR2 are KGHSH and LQKENI. In DNA form, the CDR3 reads TGTGCCAGCTCACCACGCGGGGGGCAAGAGACCCAGTACTTC. Protein: CASSPRGGQETQYF.

This clone has more than one count but fewer than ten. The rearrangement links TRBV5-6 to TRBJ1-1; TRBD1 aligns across 7 bases. The V segment lost 6 bases and the J segment 2 bases; nucleotides outside the gene matches: 4. This CDR3 contains 13 residues. Germline assignment: CDR1 SGHDT and CDR2 YYEEEE. CDR3 DNA sequence: TGTGCCAGCAAGGGGACAGTCAACACTGAAGCTTTCTTT. It encodes CASKGTVNTEAFF.